The present entry profiles one TCR beta chain with its context. Antigen unknown. These data are taken from a study of cytomegalovirus exposure and HLA in healthy donors. Study-wide results and caveats: A previous analysis found most TCR beta V segments productive roughly 87% or roughly 30% of the time. Analysis was carried out at a later point, and it linked a missense DCLRE1C variant to TCR beta V- and J-gene trimming.

CDR1 is MDHEN, CDR2 SYDVKM, per germline. The V segment lost 5 bases and the J segment 4 bases; nucleotides outside the gene matches: 3. The CDR3 spans 15 residues. Primers included in the PCR were 60 Vbeta and 13 Jbeta primers. Some clones are missing from TCRdb's copy, which holds only in-frame ones; the method was immunoSEQ multiplex PCR. The table includes some 140,000 clones, less than 80% detected once. The V call is TRBV28, the J call TRBJ1-5; 12 bases fit TRBD1. Sequenced input: PBMCs. This TCR derives from a woman between 45 and 65 years old in good health and CMV-seropositive. Here the CDR3 reads CASSRDRGQNQPQHF. In DNA, the CDR3 is TGTGCCAGCAGTAGGGACAGGGGGCAAAATCAGCCCCAGCATTTT.